This T cell receptor (beta chain) was recorded in a study of blood T cell repertoires in COVID-19. At the level of the study: The origin of the acute and convalescent COVID-19 samples was the United States, Italy and Spain. The cDNA or gDNA used as material had been derived from T cells, B-cell-depleted T cells, or PBMCs.

In the authors' methods: Estimation of nucleated cell counts relied on the amplification of reference gene primers. Generated by immunoSEQ multiplex PCR, the TCRdb table keeps only in-frame clones and is missing some. From that table come the V and J calls and clone size; the DNA was used to work out D and trimming. Of about 280,000 clones listed, roughly 87% are singletons. There are 16 residues in the CDR3. Germline lookup yields CDR1 LGHNT and CDR2 FRNRAP. Trimming at V came to 2 bases and at J to 1 base, leaving 2 bases not matched to a gene. The TCR was taken from a man aged 18 to 35 with active or convalescent COVID-19. The sample comprised peripheral blood. J is TRBJ2-2 and V is TRBV12-5; 9 bases align to TRBD2. In DNA form, the CDR3 reads TGTGCTAGTGGTTTGAGAGCGGGGGGGAACACCGGGGAGCTGTTTTTT. Translated: CASGLRAGGNTGELFF.